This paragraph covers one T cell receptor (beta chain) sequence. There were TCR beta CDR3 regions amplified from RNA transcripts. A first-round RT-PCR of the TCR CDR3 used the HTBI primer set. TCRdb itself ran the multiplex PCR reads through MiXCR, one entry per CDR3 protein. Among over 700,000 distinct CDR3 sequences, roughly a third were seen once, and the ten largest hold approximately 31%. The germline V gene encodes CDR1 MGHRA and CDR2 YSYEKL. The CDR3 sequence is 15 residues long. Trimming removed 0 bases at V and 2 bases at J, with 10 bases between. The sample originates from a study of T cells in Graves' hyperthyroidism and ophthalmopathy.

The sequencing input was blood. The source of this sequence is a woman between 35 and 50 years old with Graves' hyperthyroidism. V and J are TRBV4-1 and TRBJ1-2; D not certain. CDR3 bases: TGCGCCAGCAGCCAAGAGAGGGTCACGAACTATGGCTACACCTTC. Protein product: CASSQERVTNYGYTF.